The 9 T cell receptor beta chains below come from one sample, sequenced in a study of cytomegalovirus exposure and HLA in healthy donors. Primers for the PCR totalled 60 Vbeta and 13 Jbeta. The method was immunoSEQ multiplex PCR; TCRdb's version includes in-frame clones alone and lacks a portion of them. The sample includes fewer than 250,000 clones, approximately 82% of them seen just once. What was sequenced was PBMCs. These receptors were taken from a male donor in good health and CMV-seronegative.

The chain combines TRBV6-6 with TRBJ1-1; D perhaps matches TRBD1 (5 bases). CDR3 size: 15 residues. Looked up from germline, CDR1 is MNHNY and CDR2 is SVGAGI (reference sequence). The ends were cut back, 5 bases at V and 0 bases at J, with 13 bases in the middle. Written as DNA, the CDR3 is TGTGCCAGCAGTCCACCGACAGCTATGAACACTGAAGCTTTCTTT. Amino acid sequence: CASSPPTAMNTEAFF.

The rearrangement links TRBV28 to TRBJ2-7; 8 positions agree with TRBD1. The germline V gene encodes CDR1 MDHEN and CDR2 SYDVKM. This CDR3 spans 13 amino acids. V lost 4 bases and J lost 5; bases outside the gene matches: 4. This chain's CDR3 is CASSSPDRDEQYF. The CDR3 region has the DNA TGTGCCAGCAGTTCCCCGGACAGGGACGAGCAGTACTTC.

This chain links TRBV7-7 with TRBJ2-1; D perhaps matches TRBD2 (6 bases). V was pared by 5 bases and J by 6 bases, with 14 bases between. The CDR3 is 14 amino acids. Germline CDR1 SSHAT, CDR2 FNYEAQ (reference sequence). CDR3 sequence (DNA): TGTGCCAGCAGCCCCGGGAGCGTCTTCAATGAGCAGTTCTTC. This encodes CASSPGSVFNEQFF.

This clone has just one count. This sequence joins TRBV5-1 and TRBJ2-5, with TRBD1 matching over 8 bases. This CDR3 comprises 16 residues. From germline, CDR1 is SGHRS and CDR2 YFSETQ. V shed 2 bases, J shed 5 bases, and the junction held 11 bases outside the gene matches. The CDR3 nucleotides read TGCGCCAGCAGCTTACCCCGGACAGGGTACGGGGAGACCCAGTACTTC. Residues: CASSLPRTGYGETQYF.

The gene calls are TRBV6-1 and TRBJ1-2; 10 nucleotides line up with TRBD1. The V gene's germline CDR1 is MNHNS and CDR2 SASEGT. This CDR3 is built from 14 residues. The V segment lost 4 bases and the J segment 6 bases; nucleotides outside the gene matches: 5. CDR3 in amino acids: CASSGQGAGDGYTF. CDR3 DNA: TGTGCCAGCAGTGGACAGGGGGCAGGGGATGGCTACACCTTC.

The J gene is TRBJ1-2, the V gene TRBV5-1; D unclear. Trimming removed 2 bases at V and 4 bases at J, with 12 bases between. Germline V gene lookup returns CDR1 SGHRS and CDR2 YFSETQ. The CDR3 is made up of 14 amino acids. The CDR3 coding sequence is TGCGCCAGCAGCTTAGACCCGACATCCTATGGCTACACCTTC. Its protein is CASSLDPTSYGYTF.

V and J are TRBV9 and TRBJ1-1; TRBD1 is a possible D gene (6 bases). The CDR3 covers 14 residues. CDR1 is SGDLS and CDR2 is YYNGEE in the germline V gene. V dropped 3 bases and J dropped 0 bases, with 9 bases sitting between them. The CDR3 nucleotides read TGTGCCAGCAGCGCCGGACAGTTGAACACTGAAGCTTTCTTT. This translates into CASSAGQLNTEAFF. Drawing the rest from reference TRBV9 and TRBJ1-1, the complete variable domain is DSGVTQTPKHLITATGQRVTLRCSPRSGDLSVYWYQQSLDQGLQFLIQYYNGEERAKGNILERFSAQQFPDLHSELNLSSLELGDSALYFCASSAGQLNTEAFFGQGTRLTVV.

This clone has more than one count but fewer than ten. This chain's CDR3 is CASSYARAGNTIYF. Here the CDR3 DNA reads TGTGCCAGCAGTTACGCCAGGGCTGGAAACACCATATATTTT. The chain couples TRBV6-6 to TRBJ1-3; D perhaps matches TRBD1 (5 bases). The V gene lost 2 bases and the J gene lost 2 bases, with 7 bases spanning the gap. The CDR3 totals 14 residues. The V gene's germline CDR1 is MNHNY and CDR2 SVGAGI (reference sequence).

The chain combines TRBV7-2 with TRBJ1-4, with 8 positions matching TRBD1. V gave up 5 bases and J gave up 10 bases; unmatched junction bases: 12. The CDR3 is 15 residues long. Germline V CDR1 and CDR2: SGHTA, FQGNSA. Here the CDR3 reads CASSPWTGTVGKLFF. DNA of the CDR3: TGTGCCAGCAGCCCATGGACAGGGACGGTGGGAAAACTGTTTTTT.